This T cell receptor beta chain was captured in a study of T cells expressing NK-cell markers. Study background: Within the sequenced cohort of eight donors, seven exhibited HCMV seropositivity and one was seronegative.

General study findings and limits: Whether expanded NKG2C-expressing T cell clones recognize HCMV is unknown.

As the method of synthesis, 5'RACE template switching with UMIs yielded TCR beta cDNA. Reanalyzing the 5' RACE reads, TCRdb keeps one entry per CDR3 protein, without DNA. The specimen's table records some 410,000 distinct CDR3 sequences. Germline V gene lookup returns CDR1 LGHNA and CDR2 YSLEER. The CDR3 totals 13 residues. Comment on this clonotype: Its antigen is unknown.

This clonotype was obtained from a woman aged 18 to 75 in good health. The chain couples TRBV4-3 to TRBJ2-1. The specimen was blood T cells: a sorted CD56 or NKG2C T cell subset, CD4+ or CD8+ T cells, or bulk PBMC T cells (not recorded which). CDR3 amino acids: CASSQSFYNEQFF.